This TCR beta chain emerged from a study of beta chain features in type 1 diabetes (dated by TCRdb to the late 2010s). Regarding the research as a whole: Patients and healthy donors did not differ in mean age, gender distribution, total cell number or subset yield. Whereas all 30 or so donors provided naive and central memory subsets, regulatory and stem cell-like memory subsets were isolated from just 8 patients and roughly 8 healthy donors. In the study, TCRB repertoires of sorted circulating CD4+ T cell subsets from recently diagnosed type 1 diabetes patients were compared with those of matched healthy donors. A total of 90 million to 120 million sorted cells were examined across all samples, and a strong correlation was observed between cell number per subset and RNA yield.

The count of this clone is one. Its antigen has not been determined. Base-call qualities are not available, and no considerably larger clone is one nucleotide away. Other DNA sequences in the sample encode the same CDR3. The germline V gene (reference sequence) sets CDR1 to LNHDA and CDR2 to SQIVND. The germline ends are 8 bases apart after V is trimmed by 5 bases and J by 1 base. The CDR3 has 13 amino acids, counting the end cysteine and phenylalanine. This entry keeps only the CDR3 DNA: 39 bases, framed from base 1. Each donor gave one peripheral blood draw, approximately 110 mL on average, collected into heparinised tubes. A BD FACSAria II was used to sort naive, central memory, regulatory and stem cell-like memory CD4+ T cells with a panel that included CD45RO, CCR7, CD25, CD127, CD95 and CD27. A purity above 95% was achieved for all sorted populations. PBMCs were isolated right away by Lymphoprep density gradient centrifugation and were stained directly, without culture. So that batch effects would be minimized, each experiment stained and sorted samples in pairs, pairing one healthy donor with one patient.

The paper's findings and limits, for the study overall: The naive, central memory and regulatory TCRB repertoires appeared to resemble one another more closely among patients than among healthy donors. Because cDNA was sequenced instead of genomic DNA, highly expressing activated cells could be over-represented, though the groups showed no difference in activation or CD3 levels. In all four CD4+ subsets, TCRB CDR3 length was moderately but significantly shorter in type 1 diabetes patients. PCR might favor shorter templates, but patient and control samples were amplified and corrected together, so any skew would affect both groups equally. At VDJ recombination sites, patients with type 1 diabetes made fewer insertions and deleted more nucleotides, a pattern implying thymic rearrangement abnormalities. Because small numbers of individuals were included in the HLA sub-analyses, any influence of HLA type on TCRB rearrangement was left unresolved.

The High Capacity cDNA Reverse Transcription Kit was used to reverse transcribe all of the isolated RNA, meaning that expressed TCRB transcripts were what got sequenced. Naive, central memory and regulatory T cell samples underwent deep immunoSEQ sequencing, averaging about 3.57 million total reads per sample. After sorted cells were lysed in RLT buffer, RNA was extracted with DNase-treated RNeasy Micro or Mini kits, with the choice depending on cell number. To prevent cross-contamination, every cell subset was processed on its own, while patient and healthy donor samples were processed together. Using the immunoSEQ multiplex PCR, TCRB sequences were amplified from cDNA into 87-bp fragments spanning the CDR3 region. Sequencing of the amplicons was done on the Illumina HiSeq platform. On the study's bioinformatics: PCR bias was computationally corrected using synthetic template baselines, reads within Hamming distance 2 were collapsed, and singletons that could not be merged were discarded. Reads were aligned to IMGT to assign V, D and J genes, CDR3 length, and insertions or deletions at six rearrangement sites. Within each subset, clonotype counts were normalized to sorted cell number, after which true diversity and Gini coefficients were computed with the tcR R package. The overlap coefficient, calculated on TCRB nucleotide sequences, was used to measure repertoire sharing. Out-of-frame TCRB sequences from naive cells were analyzed as a proxy for the pre-selection repertoire. TCRdb carries this immuneACCESS record with in-frame sequences only. Its versions omit some clonotypes, under half of them owing to an unresolved V gene in the studies checked, with the rest unexplained. That table furnishes V, J and clone size, whereas the DNA furnished D and trimming. This sample holds under 950,000 clones; 15% to 20% were observed only once. In total, the top ten clones hold around 0.02% of the sample.

The V and J genes are TRBV19 and TRBJ1-1, and perhaps TRBD1 as D gene, on 5 matching bases. This receptor was taken from a woman aged 18-29 years in good health. What was sequenced was naive CD4+ T cells from blood. Read against the paper, the sample's cell subset or site label means: true naive CD4+ T cells. The sequence in DNA is TGTGCCAGTAGTCTAAGGGGGAACACTGAAGCTTTCTTT. It specifies CASSLRGNTEAFF.